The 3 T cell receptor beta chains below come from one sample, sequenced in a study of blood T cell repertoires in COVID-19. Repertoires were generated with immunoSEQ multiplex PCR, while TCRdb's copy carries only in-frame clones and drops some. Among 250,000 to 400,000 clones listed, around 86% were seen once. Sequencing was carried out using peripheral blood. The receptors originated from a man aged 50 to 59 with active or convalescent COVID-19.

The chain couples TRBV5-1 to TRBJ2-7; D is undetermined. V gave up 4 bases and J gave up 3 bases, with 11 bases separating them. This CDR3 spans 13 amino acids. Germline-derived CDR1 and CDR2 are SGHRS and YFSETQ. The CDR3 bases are TGCGCCAGCAGCCCGGCCGGGTTCTACGAGCAGTACTTC. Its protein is CASSPAGFYEQYF. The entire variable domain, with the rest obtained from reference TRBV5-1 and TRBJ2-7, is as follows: KAGVTQTPRYLIKTRGQQVTLSCSPISGHRSVSWYQQTPGQGLQFLFEYFSETQRNKGNFPGRFSGRQFSNSRSEMNVSTLELGDSALYLCASSPAGFYEQYFGPGTRLTVT.

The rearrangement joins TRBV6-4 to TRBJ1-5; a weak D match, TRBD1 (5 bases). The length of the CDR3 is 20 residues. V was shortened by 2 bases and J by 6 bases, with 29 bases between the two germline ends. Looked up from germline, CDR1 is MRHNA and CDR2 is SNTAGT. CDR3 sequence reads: CASSDRVLAAGPVICQPQHF. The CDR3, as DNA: TGTGCCAGCAGTGACAGGGTTCTGGCGGCGGGACCTGTTATCTGTCAGCCCCAGCATTTT.

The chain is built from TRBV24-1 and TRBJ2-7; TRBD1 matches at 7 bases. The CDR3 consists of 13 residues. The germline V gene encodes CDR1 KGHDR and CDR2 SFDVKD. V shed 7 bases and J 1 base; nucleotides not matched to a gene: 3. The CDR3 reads CATSRTGSYEQYF. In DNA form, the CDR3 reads TGTGCCACCAGCCGGACAGGTTCCTACGAGCAGTACTTC.